This TCR beta chain was identified during a study of blood T cells in healthy people across ages. Study overall: T cells yielded about one barcoded beta molecule per two cells through template switching.

The CDR3 loop spans 15 amino acids. V shed 1 base, J shed 6 bases, and the junction held 6 bases outside the gene matches. Germline CDR1 and CDR2: SGHVS and FQNEAQ. This clonotype was picked up a small number of times. It was with a sample-barcoded 5' primer and a J-beta primer mix that a second PCR of roughly 7 to 12 cycles was run. One entry per CDR3 protein results from TCRdb running MiXCR on the 5' RACE reads. The top ten hold 9.5% to 13% of the sample, which has more than 750,000 distinct CDR3 sequences, 29% seen once. The data also belong to a second study, concerning T cells of mothers and their children. Turning to that study: In each mother, TCR beta CDR3 reads exceeded 10 million; in each child, they numbered several million.

The source is a woman aged 35 to 49 in good health. The chain joins TRBV7-8 to TRBJ2-1, with 7 bases identical to TRBD1. What was sequenced was blood. Here the CDR3 reads CASSLGGHRGNEQFF. Here the CDR3 DNA reads TGTGCCAGCAGCTTAGGGGGCCACAGGGGCAATGAGCAGTTCTTC.